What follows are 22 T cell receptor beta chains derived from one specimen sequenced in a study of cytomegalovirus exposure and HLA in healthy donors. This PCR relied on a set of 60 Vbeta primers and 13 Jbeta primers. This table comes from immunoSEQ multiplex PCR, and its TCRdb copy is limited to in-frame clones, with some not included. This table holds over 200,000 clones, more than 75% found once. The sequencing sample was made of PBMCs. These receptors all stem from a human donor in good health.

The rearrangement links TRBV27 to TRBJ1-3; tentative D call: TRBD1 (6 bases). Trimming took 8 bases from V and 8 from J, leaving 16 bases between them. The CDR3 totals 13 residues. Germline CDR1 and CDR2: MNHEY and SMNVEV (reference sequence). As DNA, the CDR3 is TGTGCCAGCGGTCCTACAGGGAGCTACACCATATATTTT. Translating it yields CASGPTGSYTIYF.

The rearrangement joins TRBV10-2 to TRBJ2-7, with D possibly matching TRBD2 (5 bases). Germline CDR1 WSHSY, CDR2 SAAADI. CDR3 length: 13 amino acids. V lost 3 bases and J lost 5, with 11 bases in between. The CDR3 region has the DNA TGCGCCAGCAGTGAATTCCTGCGGGACGAGCAGTACTTC. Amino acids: CASSEFLRDEQYF.

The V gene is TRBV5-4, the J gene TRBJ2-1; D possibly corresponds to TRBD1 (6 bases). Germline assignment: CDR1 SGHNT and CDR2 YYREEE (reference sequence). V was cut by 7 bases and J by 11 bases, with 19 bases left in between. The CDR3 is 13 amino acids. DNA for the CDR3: TGTGCCAGCTCAGGTATCGGGACAAGGAAGCAGTTCTTC. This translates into CASSGIGTRKQFF.

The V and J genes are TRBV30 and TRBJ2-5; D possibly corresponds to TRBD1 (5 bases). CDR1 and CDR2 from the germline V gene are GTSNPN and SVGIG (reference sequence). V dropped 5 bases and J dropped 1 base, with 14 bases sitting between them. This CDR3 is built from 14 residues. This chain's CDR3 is CAWQGGGSQETQYF. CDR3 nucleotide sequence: TGTGCCTGGCAGGGTGGTGGATCCCAAGAGACCCAGTACTTC.

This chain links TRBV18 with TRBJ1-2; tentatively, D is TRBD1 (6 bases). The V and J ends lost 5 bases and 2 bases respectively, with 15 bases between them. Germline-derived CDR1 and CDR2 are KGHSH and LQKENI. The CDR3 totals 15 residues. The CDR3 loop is CASSAGQPVNYGYTF. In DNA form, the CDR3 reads TGTGCCAGCTCAGCCGGACAGCCAGTCAACTATGGCTACACCTTC.

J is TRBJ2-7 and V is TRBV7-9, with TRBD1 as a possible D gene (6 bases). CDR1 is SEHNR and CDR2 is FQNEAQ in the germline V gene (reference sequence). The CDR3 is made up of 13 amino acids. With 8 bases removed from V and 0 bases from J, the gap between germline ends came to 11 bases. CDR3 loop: CASSGQSSYEQYF. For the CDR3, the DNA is TGTGCCAGCTCGGGACAAAGCTCCTACGAGCAGTACTTC.

CDR3 DNA sequence: TGCGCCAGCAGCCAAGATCGGGACAGCGTTTCCTACGAGCAGTACTTC. The encoded protein is CASSQDRDSVSYEQYF. This chain uses TRBV4-3 with TRBJ2-7, with 7 nucleotides matching TRBD1. Germline CDR1 reads LGHNA; CDR2 reads YSLEER. With V trimmed by 0 bases and J by 1 base, 6 bases remained unmatched. CDR3 size: 16 residues.

DNA of the CDR3: TGTGCCAGCACCGGACAGGGACTCTCTGGAAACACCATATATTTT. This translates into CASTGQGLSGNTIYF. This chain links TRBV11-2 with TRBJ1-3; TRBD1 matches 8 bases. V dropped 7 bases and J dropped 0; count of bases not matched to a gene: 5. The CDR3 length is 15 residues. The V gene's germline CDR1 is SGHAT and CDR2 FQNNGV.

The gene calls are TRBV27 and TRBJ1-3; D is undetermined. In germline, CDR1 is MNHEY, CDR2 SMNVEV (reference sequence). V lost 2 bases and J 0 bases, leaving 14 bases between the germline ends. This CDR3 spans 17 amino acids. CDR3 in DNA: TGTGCCAGCAGTTTAAGTGGCATAGCCGACTCTGGAAACACCATATATTTT. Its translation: CASSLSGIADSGNTIYF.

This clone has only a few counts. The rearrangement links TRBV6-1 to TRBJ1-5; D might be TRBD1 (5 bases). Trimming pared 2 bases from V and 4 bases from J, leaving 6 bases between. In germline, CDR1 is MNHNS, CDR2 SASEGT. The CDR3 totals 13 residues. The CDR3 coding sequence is TGTGCCAGCAGTGAACGGGGGAATCAGCCCCAGCATTTT. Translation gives CASSERGNQPQHF.

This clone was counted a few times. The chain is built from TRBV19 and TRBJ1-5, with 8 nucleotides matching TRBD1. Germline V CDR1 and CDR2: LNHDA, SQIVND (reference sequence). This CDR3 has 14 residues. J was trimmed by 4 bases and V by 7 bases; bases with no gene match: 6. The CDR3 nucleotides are TGTGCCAGTATTCAGGGGGACAGGAATCAGCCCCAGCATTTT. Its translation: CASIQGDRNQPQHF.

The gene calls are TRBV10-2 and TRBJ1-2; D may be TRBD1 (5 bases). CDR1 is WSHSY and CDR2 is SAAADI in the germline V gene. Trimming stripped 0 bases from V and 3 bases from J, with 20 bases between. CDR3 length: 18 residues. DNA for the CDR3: TGCGCCAGCAGTGAGTCCAACCCCGGCAGGGCAACTTACTATGGCTACACCTTC. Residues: CASSESNPGRATYYGYTF.

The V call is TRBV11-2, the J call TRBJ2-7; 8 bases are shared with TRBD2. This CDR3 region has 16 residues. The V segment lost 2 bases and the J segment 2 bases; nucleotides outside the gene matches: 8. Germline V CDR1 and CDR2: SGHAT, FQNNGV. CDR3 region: CASSLNFGRDPYEQYF. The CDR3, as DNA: TGTGCCAGCAGCTTAAATTTCGGGAGGGATCCCTACGAGCAGTACTTC.

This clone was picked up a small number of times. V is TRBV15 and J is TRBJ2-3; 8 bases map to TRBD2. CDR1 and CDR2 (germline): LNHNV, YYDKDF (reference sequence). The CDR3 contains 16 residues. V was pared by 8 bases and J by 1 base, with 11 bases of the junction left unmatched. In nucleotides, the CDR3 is TGTGCCACCTCGGAGGCGGAAGCGGGGGGCACAGATACGCAGTATTTT. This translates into CATSEAEAGGTDTQYF.

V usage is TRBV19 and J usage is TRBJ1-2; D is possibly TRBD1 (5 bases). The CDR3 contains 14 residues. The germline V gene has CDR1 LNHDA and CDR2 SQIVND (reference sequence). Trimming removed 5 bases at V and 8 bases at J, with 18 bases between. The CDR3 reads CASSQGSNFRGYTF. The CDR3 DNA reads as TGTGCCAGTAGTCAGGGATCAAACTTTAGGGGCTACACCTTC. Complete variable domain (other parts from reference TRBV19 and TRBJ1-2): DGGITQSPKYLFRKEGQNVTLSCEQNLNHDAMYWYRQDPGQGLRLIYYSQIVNDFQKGDIAEGYSVSREKKESFPLTVTSAQKNPTAFYLCASSQGSNFRGYTFGSGTRLTVV.

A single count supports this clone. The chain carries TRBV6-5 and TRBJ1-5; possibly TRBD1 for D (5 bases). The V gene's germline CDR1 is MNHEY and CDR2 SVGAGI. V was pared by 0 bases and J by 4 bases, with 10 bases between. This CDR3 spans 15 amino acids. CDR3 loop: CASSYSTVGNQPQHF. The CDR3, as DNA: TGTGCCAGCAGTTACTCGACAGTGGGGAATCAGCCCCAGCATTTT.

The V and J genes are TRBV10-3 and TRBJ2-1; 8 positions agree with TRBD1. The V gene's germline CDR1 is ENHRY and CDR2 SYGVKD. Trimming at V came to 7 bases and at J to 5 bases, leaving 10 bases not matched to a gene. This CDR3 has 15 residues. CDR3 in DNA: TGTGCCATCACCCCCGCAGGGGGCTTGAACAATGAGCAGTTCTTC. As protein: CAITPAGGLNNEQFF.

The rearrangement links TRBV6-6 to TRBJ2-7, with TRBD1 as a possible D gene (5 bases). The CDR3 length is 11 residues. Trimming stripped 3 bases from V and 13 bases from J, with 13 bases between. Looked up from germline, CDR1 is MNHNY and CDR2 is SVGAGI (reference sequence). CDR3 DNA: TGTGCCAGCAGTTATCGAGACAGTATCTACTTC. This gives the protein CASSYRDSIYF.

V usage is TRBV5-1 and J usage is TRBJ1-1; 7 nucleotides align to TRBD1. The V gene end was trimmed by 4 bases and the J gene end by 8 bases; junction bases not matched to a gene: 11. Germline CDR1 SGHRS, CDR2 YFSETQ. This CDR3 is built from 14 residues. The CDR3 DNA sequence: TGCGCCAGCAGCCTCCAACCGACAGGGCCGGAAGCTTTCTTT. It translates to CASSLQPTGPEAFF.

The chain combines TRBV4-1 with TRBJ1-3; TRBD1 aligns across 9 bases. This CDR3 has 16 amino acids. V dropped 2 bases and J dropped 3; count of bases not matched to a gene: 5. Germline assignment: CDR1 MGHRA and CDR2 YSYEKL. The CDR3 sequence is CASSQPTGGYGNTIYF. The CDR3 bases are TGCGCCAGCAGCCAACCGACAGGGGGTTATGGAAACACCATATATTTT.

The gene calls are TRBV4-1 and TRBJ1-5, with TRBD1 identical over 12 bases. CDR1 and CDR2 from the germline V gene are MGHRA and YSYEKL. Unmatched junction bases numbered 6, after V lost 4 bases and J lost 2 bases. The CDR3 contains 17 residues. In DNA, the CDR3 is TGCGCCAGCAGCCGGGACAGGGGGCGGTATGGCAATCAGCCCCAGCATTTT. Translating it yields CASSRDRGRYGNQPQHF.

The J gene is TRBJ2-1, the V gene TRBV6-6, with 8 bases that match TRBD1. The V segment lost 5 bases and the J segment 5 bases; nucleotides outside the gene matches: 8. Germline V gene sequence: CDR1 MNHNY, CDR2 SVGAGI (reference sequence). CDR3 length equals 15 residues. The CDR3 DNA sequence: TGTGCCAGCAGTCACGACAGGGGCAGCAACAATGAGCAGTTCTTC. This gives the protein CASSHDRGSNNEQFF.